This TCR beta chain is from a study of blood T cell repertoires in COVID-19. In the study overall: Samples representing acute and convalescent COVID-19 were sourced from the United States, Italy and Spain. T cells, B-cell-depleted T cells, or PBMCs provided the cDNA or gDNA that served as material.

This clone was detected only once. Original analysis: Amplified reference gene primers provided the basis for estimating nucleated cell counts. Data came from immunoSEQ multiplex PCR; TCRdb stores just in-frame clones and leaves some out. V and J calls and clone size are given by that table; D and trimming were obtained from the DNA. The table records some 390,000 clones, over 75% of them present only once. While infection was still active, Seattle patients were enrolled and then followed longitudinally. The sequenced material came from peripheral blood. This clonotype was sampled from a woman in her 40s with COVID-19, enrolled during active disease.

As DNA, the CDR3 is TGTGCCAGCAGTCCGACAGGATGGGGTGAAAAACTGTTTTTT. Protein product: CASSPTGWGEKLFF. The chain recombines TRBV2 with TRBJ1-4; possibly TRBD1 for D (6 bases). The V end was cut by 5 bases, the J end by 7 bases, with 14 bases between. The CDR3 sequence is 14 residues long. Germline lookup yields CDR1 SNHLY and CDR2 FYNNEI. The full variable domain, in which reference TRBV2 and TRBJ1-4 provide the parts outside the CDR3, is EPEVTQTPSHQVTQMGQEVILRCVPISNHLYFYWYRQILGQKVEFLVSFYNNEISEKSEIFDDQFSVERPDGSNFTLKIRSTKLEDSAMYFCASSPTGWGEKLFFGSGTQLSVL.